Presented here are 14 T cell receptor beta chains from one specimen sequenced in a study of shared clonotypes between healthy human individuals. Clones were read by immunoSEQ multiplex PCR, and TCRdb kept only the in-frame ones, dropping some. The sample contains fewer than 1.6 million clones, about 98.5% of which appear only once. Sequenced sample: naive CD4+ T cells sorted from blood. Indicated subset: CD45RA+ positively selected. These receptors all come from a man aged 30 to 45 in good health.

The chain combines TRBV6-5 with TRBJ2-3; D perhaps matches TRBD2 (6 bases). V was shortened by 1 base and J by 0 bases, with 8 bases between the two germline ends. CDR1 is MNHEY and CDR2 is SVGAGI in the germline V gene. The CDR3 has 15 residues. The CDR3 nucleotides read TGTGCCAGCAGTTACTTCGGGACTAGCACAGATACGCAGTATTTT. It encodes CASSYFGTSTDTQYF.

Notes on this clone: Other DNA sequences within the sample encode an identical CDR3. The rearrangement links TRBV18 to TRBJ1-4; 7 bases are shared with TRBD1. This CDR3 comprises 16 residues. CDR1 is KGHSH, CDR2 LQKENI, per germline. V gave up 4 bases and J gave up 0 bases; unmatched junction bases: 5. The CDR3: CASSRGQAATNEKLFF. The CDR3 DNA reads as TGTGCCAGCTCACGAGGACAGGCCGCAACTAATGAAAAACTGTTTTTT.

This chain links TRBV30 with TRBJ1-1; a weak D match, TRBD1 (5 bases). Trimming left V 1 base short and J 11 bases short, with 14 bases between. Germline assignment: CDR1 GTSNPN and CDR2 SVGIG (reference sequence). The CDR3 consists of 12 residues. CDR3 nucleotides: TGTGCCTGGAGTGGAGGGGCGATTTGGGCTTTCTTT. It encodes CAWSGGAIWAFF.

The chain recombines TRBV6-6 with TRBJ1-1; D is ambiguous. The germline gives CDR1 MNHNY, CDR2 SVGAGI (reference sequence). This CDR3 spans 12 amino acids. Trimming pared 5 bases from V and 7 bases from J, leaving 11 bases between. The chain's CDR3 is CASSAGPSEAFF. CDR3 coding DNA: TGTGCCAGCAGTGCCGGGCCCAGTGAAGCTTTCTTT.

The chain carries TRBV6-4 and TRBJ2-1; 7 bases are a match to TRBD2. V was pared by 6 bases and J by 0 bases, with 14 bases of the junction left unmatched. This CDR3 comprises 18 residues. CDR1 MRHNA and CDR2 SNTAGT come from the germline V gene. In DNA form, the CDR3 reads TGTGCCAGCAGCGCCGGCCGGGACTACCGACGCTCCTACAATGAGCAGTTCTTC. The encoded protein is CASSAGRDYRRSYNEQFF.

The genes are TRBV27 and TRBJ2-5; possible D gene TRBD1, 5 bases. In germline, CDR1 is MNHEY, CDR2 SMNVEV (reference sequence). V was pared by 5 bases and J by 5 bases, with 21 bases between. The CDR3 is made up of 16 amino acids. DNA of the CDR3: TGTGCCAGCAGTGCCTCTTCGACAAGGACAAGGGAGACCCAGTACTTC. It codes for CASSASSTRTRETQYF.

The rearrangement joins TRBV13 to TRBJ2-3, with 10 positions matching TRBD1. CDR1 is PRHDT and CDR2 is FYEKMQ in the germline V gene (reference sequence). V was clipped by 4 bases and J by 2 bases; unmatched bases: 6. The CDR3 loop spans 16 amino acids. The CDR3 region has the DNA TGTGCCAGCAGCTACCGGGACAGGGGAATCACAGATACGCAGTATTTT. Its translation is CASSYRDRGITDTQYF.

The chain combines TRBV5-4 with TRBJ2-7, with 9 bases fitting TRBD2. Germline trimming cut 4 bases from V and 5 bases from J; bases unmatched to any gene: 10. CDR3 length: 15 residues. Germline V CDR1 and CDR2: SGHNT, YYREEE (reference sequence). CDR3 loop: CASSGGGGRVNEQYF. In DNA, the CDR3 is TGTGCCAGCAGCGGAGGGGGCGGGAGGGTAAACGAGCAGTACTTC.

The genes are TRBV5-1 and TRBJ2-5, with TRBD2 matching 13 bases. The CDR3 covers 16 residues. The V gene end was trimmed by 4 bases and the J gene end by 1 base; junction bases not matched to a gene: 4. Germline V gives CDR1 SGHRS, CDR2 YFSETQ. CDR3 amino acids: CASSRGLAGRQETQYF. The DNA for the CDR3 is TGCGCCAGCAGCAGGGGACTAGCGGGACGCCAAGAGACCCAGTACTTC.

Concerning this clone itself: Other DNA sequences within the sample encode an identical CDR3. J is TRBJ1-5 and V is TRBV7-2; 7 nucleotides align to TRBD1. The CDR3 is 14 residues long. The germline V gene has CDR1 SGHTA and CDR2 FQGNSA. The J segment lost 4 bases and the V segment lost 2 bases, leaving 2 bases of the junction unmatched. The CDR3 DNA is TGTGCCAGCAGCTTACGACAGGGTAATCAGCCCCAGCATTTT. This sequence encodes CASSLRQGNQPQHF.

CDR3 in amino acids: CASSPSGGQLTDTQYF. The CDR3, as DNA: TGTGCCAGCTCACCCTCCGGGGGACAGCTCACAGATACGCAGTATTTT. The chain uses TRBV18 and TRBJ2-3; D perhaps matches TRBD1 (7 bases). In germline, CDR1 is KGHSH, CDR2 LQKENI. Trimming removed 3 bases from V and 2 bases from J, with 15 bases in between. This CDR3 contains 16 residues.

This sequence joins TRBV11-3 and TRBJ2-2; D gene uncertain. The CDR3 loop spans 14 amino acids. CDR1 SGHNT and CDR2 YENEEA come from the germline V gene. V lost 2 bases, J lost 1 base, and 5 bases lay in between. CDR3 DNA: TGTGCCAGCAGCTTAAAGAGGAACACCGGGGAGCTGTTTTTT. Translated: CASSLKRNTGELFF.

The chain links TRBV10-3 to TRBJ2-6, with 7 bases matching TRBD1. J gave up 0 bases and V 6 bases, and 8 bases lay outside the gene matches. The CDR3 covers 17 residues. Germline CDR1 is ENHRY and CDR2 is SYGVKD. CDR3 DNA sequence: TGTGCCATCAGCCTCGACAGGGCCAACTCTGGGGCCAACGTCCTGACTTTC. As protein: CAISLDRANSGANVLTF.

The rearrangement links TRBV19 to TRBJ2-7, with 10 positions matching TRBD2. Trimming at V came to 10 bases and at J to 4 bases, leaving 22 bases not matched to a gene. Germline V gene data show CDR1 as LNHDA and CDR2 as SQIVND (reference sequence). There are 18 residues in the CDR3. CDR3 coding DNA: TGTGCCAACACTGGGCCACCCGGGACTAGCGCGGGGGGGTACGAGCAGTACTTC. Protein sequence: CANTGPPGTSAGGYEQYF.